The 29 T cell receptor beta chains below were found in one sample sequenced in a study of glioma-infiltrating T cells after dendritic cell vaccination. Repertoires were generated with immunoSEQ multiplex PCR, while TCRdb's copy carries only in-frame clones and drops some. The profile covers about 82,000 clones, with 70% to 90% appearing a single time and about 3.2% taken by the ten largest. The sequencing used blood, collected before dendritic cell vaccination. The receptors shown here come from a human donor with glioblastoma.

This clone turned up a few times. The chain links TRBV18 to TRBJ2-7, with TRBD1 identical over 12 bases. J lost 4 bases, V lost 3 bases, and 7 bases had no gene match. The CDR3 loop spans 16 amino acids. Looked up from germline, CDR1 is KGHSH and CDR2 is LQKENI. The CDR3 region has the DNA TGTGCCAGCTCACCTTCCCGGGACAGGGGGCGTTACGAGCAGTACTTC. Its translation: CASSPSRDRGRYEQYF.

This rearrangement joins TRBV4-2 to TRBJ2-1; 9 bases agree with TRBD2. The CDR3 consists of 16 residues. Germline V lookup: CDR1 LGHNA, CDR2 YNFKEQ. The junction had 7 bases not matched to a gene; V was cut back by 0 bases and J by 7 bases. CDR3 in DNA: TGTGCCAGCAGCCAAGAGCAAGGACTAGCGTCGAATGAGCAGTTCTTC. This encodes CASSQEQGLASNEQFF.

CDR3 in DNA: TGCGCCAGCAGCAGCCGGGACAGGGGTAATTCACCCCTCCACTTT. This sequence encodes CASSSRDRGNSPLHF. This chain links TRBV5-1 with TRBJ1-6; 10 bases are a match to TRBD1. Germline V lookup: CDR1 SGHRS, CDR2 YFSETQ. The V gene end was trimmed by 4 bases and the J gene end by 6 bases; junction bases not matched to a gene: 4. The CDR3 length is 15 residues. Filled out from reference TRBV5-1 and TRBJ1-6, the complete variable domain reads KAGVTQTPRYLIKTRGQQVTLSCSPISGHRSVSWYQQTPGQGLQFLFEYFSETQRNKGNFPGRFSGRQFSNSRSEMNVSTLELGDSALYLCASSSRDRGNSPLHFGNGTRLTVT.

The V call is TRBV7-2, the J call TRBJ1-5; D uncertain. CDR1 and CDR2 from the germline V gene are SGHTA and FQGNSA. The CDR3 consists of 14 residues. The V gene lost 2 bases and the J gene lost 4 bases, with 9 bases spanning the gap. Here the CDR3 DNA reads TGTGCCAGCAGCTTACGGCGGGGTAATCAGCCCCAGCATTTT. The encoded protein is CASSLRRGNQPQHF.

This sequence joins TRBV7-9 and TRBJ1-5; D unclear. CDR1 and CDR2 (germline): SEHNR, FQNEAQ (reference sequence). Trimming took off 4 bases at V and 0 bases at J, with 13 bases between the two ends. This CDR3 region has 16 residues. The CDR3 region has the DNA TGTGCCAGCAGCTCGGCGGGAGGGTCTAGCAATCAGCCCCAGCATTTT. Protein product: CASSSAGGSSNQPQHF.

This clone has just a few counts. V gene TRBV6-1 combines with J gene TRBJ2-3; no firm D call. This CDR3 comprises 13 residues. Trimming removed 5 bases at V and 6 bases at J, with 12 bases between. The germline V gene encodes CDR1 MNHNS and CDR2 SASEGT. The DNA for the CDR3 is TGTGCCAGCAGTCAGGTTACAGATGATACGCAGTATTTT. Amino acid sequence: CASSQVTDDTQYF.

The chain joins TRBV6-1 to TRBJ1-1, with TRBD1 identical over 7 bases. Trimming cost V 6 bases and J 4 bases; bases outside gene matches: 5. Per the germline V gene, CDR1 is MNHNS and CDR2 is SASEGT. The CDR3 length is 13 residues. DNA of the CDR3: TGTGCCAGCAGATACAGGGGTGGCACTGAAGCTTTCTTT. It yields the protein CASRYRGGTEAFF.

V gene TRBV29-1 combines with J gene TRBJ2-1; 9 bases are a match to TRBD1. Germline CDR1 reads SQVTM; CDR2 reads ANQGSEA. The CDR3 totals 15 residues. The ends lost 3 bases at V and 4 bases at J; junction bases unmatched: 7. The CDR3 is CSVEAPGQGYNEQFF. The CDR3 DNA reads as TGCAGCGTTGAGGCCCCGGGACAGGGTTACAATGAGCAGTTCTTC.

V usage is TRBV19 and J usage is TRBJ2-7; D remains unclear. The CDR3 has 13 amino acids. Germline lookup yields CDR1 LNHDA and CDR2 SQIVND (reference sequence). Trimming left V 1 base short and J 2 bases short, with 6 bases between. CDR3 in DNA: TGTGCCAGTAGTATAGGTTTAGCCTACGAGCAGTACTTC. Amino acid sequence: CASSIGLAYEQYF.

The chain combines TRBV9 with TRBJ1-1; D is uncertain. The germline CDR1 and CDR2 sequences are SGDLS and YYNGEE. V dropped 2 bases and J dropped 5 bases, with 10 bases sitting between them. The CDR3 totals 13 residues. The CDR3 DNA is TGTGCCAGCAGCGTGGGGAGGACGACTGAAGCTTTCTTT. Translation gives CASSVGRTTEAFF.

The V gene is TRBV6-5, the J gene TRBJ1-1, with D perhaps TRBD1 (6 bases). V shed 6 bases and J shed 0 bases, with 11 bases lying between them. The germline gives CDR1 MNHEY, CDR2 SVGAGI. The CDR3 contains 14 residues. The CDR3 reads CASRFGQMNTEAFF. CDR3 in DNA: TGTGCCAGCAGGTTCGGACAGATGAACACTGAAGCTTTCTTT.

The chain carries TRBV6-6 and TRBJ2-7; TRBD1 is a possible D gene (6 bases). Germline values: CDR1 MNHNY, CDR2 SVGAGI (reference sequence). There are 13 residues in the CDR3. Trimming took 7 bases from V and 3 from J, leaving 13 bases between them. DNA of the CDR3: TGTGCCAGCACCCGAGGACAGAGCTACGAGCAGTACTTC. Amino acid sequence: CASTRGQSYEQYF.

The chain links TRBV27 to TRBJ2-1; 10 bases match TRBD2. This CDR3 comprises 14 residues. J gave up 7 bases and V 6 bases, and 6 bases lay outside the gene matches. CDR1 MNHEY and CDR2 SMNVEV come from the germline V gene (reference sequence). The DNA for the CDR3 is TGTGCCAGCAGGGGACTAGCGACCGTTAATGAGCAGTTCTTC. It codes for CASRGLATVNEQFF.

This sequence joins TRBV6-5 and TRBJ2-4, with TRBD1 matching 8 bases. The germline V gene encodes CDR1 MNHEY and CDR2 SVGAGI. There are 15 residues in the CDR3. The V and J ends lost 4 bases and 2 bases, in that order; junction bases with no gene match: 4. The CDR3 sequence: CASSFDRGSKNIQYF. The CDR3 nucleotides are TGTGCCAGCAGTTTTGACAGGGGTTCCAAAAACATTCAGTACTTC.

The chain is built from TRBV29-1 and TRBJ1-2; D is uncertain. Germline-derived CDR1 and CDR2 are SQVTM and ANQGSEA. CDR3 length equals 13 residues. V gave up 4 bases and J gave up 8 bases, with 17 bases separating them. The CDR3 region has the DNA TGCAGCGTTGGTCTGGTTTTGAACTGGGGCTACACCTTC. This gives the protein CSVGLVLNWGYTF. The full variable domain, in which reference TRBV29-1 and TRBJ1-2 provide the parts outside the CDR3, is SAVISQKPSRDICQRGTSLTIQCQVDSQVTMMFWYRQQPGQSLTLIATANQGSEATYESGFVIDKFPISRPNLTFSTLTVSNMSPEDSSIYLCSVGLVLNWGYTFGSGTRLTVV.

CDR3 protein: CASSVVTSGSDEQFF. In DNA form, the CDR3 reads TGTGCCAGCAGCGTCGTGACTAGCGGGAGCGATGAGCAGTTCTTC. The rearrangement joins TRBV7-9 to TRBJ2-1; 12 bases fit TRBD2. The junction had 7 bases not matched to a gene; V was cut back by 5 bases and J by 8 bases. The CDR3 runs to 15 residues. Germline CDR1 SEHNR, CDR2 FQNEAQ (reference sequence).

This chain connects TRBV30 to TRBJ2-7; perhaps TRBD2 as D (6 bases). The V and J ends lost 0 bases and 6 bases respectively, with 15 bases between them. There are 14 residues in the CDR3. Germline V CDR1 and CDR2: GTSNPN, SVGIG (reference sequence). CDR3 loop: CAWSVHAGGSEQYF. The CDR3 coding sequence is TGTGCCTGGAGTGTACACGCCGGGGGAAGCGAGCAGTACTTC.

J is TRBJ2-2 and V is TRBV5-1; TRBD2 matches at 11 bases. V was clipped by 0 bases and J by 5 bases; unmatched bases: 3. This CDR3 is built from 16 residues. Germline V gene lookup returns CDR1 SGHRS and CDR2 YFSETQ. CDR3 bases: TGCGCCAGCAGCTTGGAACTAGCGGGGGTTACCGGGGAGCTGTTTTTT. Its protein is CASSLELAGVTGELFF.

The chain carries TRBV7-6 and TRBJ2-2, with unresolved D. This CDR3 comprises 14 residues. The germline V gene encodes CDR1 SGHVS and CDR2 FNYEAQ. Between the trimmed V and J ends, which lost 5 bases and 4 bases, there was a span of 11 bases. The CDR3 bases are TGTGCCAGCAGCCGTGCTACCGGCACCGGGGAGCTGTTTTTT. This sequence encodes CASSRATGTGELFF.

This chain uses TRBV7-3 with TRBJ1-1; D gene uncertain. Germline CDR1 SGHTA, CDR2 FQGTGA. V was shortened by 4 bases and J by 4 bases, with 10 bases between the two germline ends. The CDR3 loop spans 13 amino acids. CDR3 DNA sequence: TGTGCCAGCAGCTCCCGAAGAGGCACTGAAGCTTTCTTT. This encodes CASSSRRGTEAFF.

This clone occurred once. The chain combines TRBV7-2 with TRBJ2-1; 10 bases agree with TRBD2. The CDR3 covers 15 residues. V trimming: 3 bases; J trimming: 2 bases; junction bases outside the gene matches: 1. Germline values: CDR1 SGHTA, CDR2 FQGNSA. CDR3 sequence: CASSLSGGAYNEQFF. The DNA of the CDR3 is TGTGCCAGCAGCTTGAGCGGGGGGGCCTACAATGAGCAGTTCTTC.

The chain is built from TRBV7-9 and TRBJ2-5; 8 nucleotides match TRBD2. This CDR3 is built from 15 residues. V trimming: 1 base; J trimming: 5 bases; junction bases outside the gene matches: 6. Germline assignment: CDR1 SEHNR and CDR2 FQNEAQ (reference sequence). The CDR3 coding sequence is TGTGCCAGCAGCTTAGGCGCGGGGGGCAGGGAGACCCAGTACTTC. Translation: CASSLGAGGRETQYF.

The chain is built from TRBV30 and TRBJ1-2, with a weak D call TRBD1 (5 bases). Germline loops: CDR1 GTSNPN, CDR2 SVGIG (reference sequence). Trimming left V 2 bases short and J 5 bases short, with 12 bases between. This CDR3 has 13 residues. CDR3 amino acids: CAWSRPKGYGYTF. The CDR3 DNA sequence: TGTGCCTGGAGTCGGCCTAAGGGGTATGGCTACACCTTC.

This clone was seen just once. The genes are TRBV5-1 and TRBJ2-5; a weak D match, TRBD2 (6 bases). The J call may be faulty, since TRBJ2-7 better matches the DNA end. From germline, CDR1 is SGHRS and CDR2 YFSETQ. The CDR3 is 15 residues long. CDR3 DNA sequence: TGCGCCAGCAGCTTGGCGGACGGGAGCTCCTACGAGCAGTACTTC. Amino acid sequence: CASSLADGSSYEQYF.

The V gene is TRBV19, the J gene TRBJ1-4; the D is unclear. This CDR3 spans 14 amino acids. The ends were cut back, 7 bases at V and 8 bases at J, with 17 bases in the middle. Germline V gene sequence: CDR1 LNHDA, CDR2 SQIVND (reference sequence). Written as DNA, the CDR3 is TGTGCCAGTAAAGAGCGACCGAGTGGGGAAAAACTGTTTTTT. Its protein product is CASKERPSGEKLFF. Looking up the rest from reference TRBV19 and TRBJ1-4 gives the full variable domain: DGGITQSPKYLFRKEGQNVTLSCEQNLNHDAMYWYRQDPGQGLRLIYYSQIVNDFQKGDIAEGYSVSREKKESFPLTVTSAQKNPTAFYLCASKERPSGEKLFFGSGTQLSVL.

The J gene is TRBJ2-3, the V gene TRBV7-8; no clear D gene. Germline V gene lookup returns CDR1 SGHVS and CDR2 FQNEAQ. The CDR3 is 15 amino acids. V was trimmed by 2 bases and J by 2 bases, leaving 11 bases between them. The CDR3 nucleotides are TGTGCCAGCAGCTTAAGTCCAACTTCCACAGATACGCAGTATTTT. Its translation is CASSLSPTSTDTQYF.

This sequence joins TRBV11-2 and TRBJ1-2, with D tentatively TRBD1 (6 bases). The CDR3 is 16 residues long. Trimming removed 7 bases from V and 4 bases from J, with 22 bases in between. The germline V gene encodes CDR1 SGHAT and CDR2 FQNNGV. CDR3 bases: TGTGCCAGCACTCTACTAGGCCGGGGGGGGGCCTATGGCTACACCTTC. Its translation: CASTLLGRGGAYGYTF.

The CDR3 DNA reads as TGTGCCAGCAGCCCAGGGACTAGCGGGAGTGGAGATACGCAGTATTTT. Translated, it gives CASSPGTSGSGDTQYF. V is TRBV7-3 and J is TRBJ2-3; the match to TRBD2 covers 14 bases. J lost 5 bases, V lost 5 bases, and 6 bases had no gene match. The CDR3 length is 16 residues. From germline, CDR1 is SGHTA and CDR2 FQGTGA. Combining the CDR3 with reference TRBV7-3 and TRBJ2-3 gives the whole variable domain GAGVSQTPSNKVTEKGKYVELRCDPISGHTALYWYRQSLGQGPEFLIYFQGTGAADDSGLPNDRFFAVRPEGSVSTLKIQRTERGDSAVYLCASSPGTSGSGDTQYFGPGTRLTVL.

The chain uses TRBV7-3 and TRBJ2-2, with TRBD1 as a possible D gene (6 bases). Germline-derived CDR1 and CDR2 are SGHTA and FQGTGA. Trimming removed 6 bases at V and 3 bases at J, with 17 bases between. This CDR3 comprises 16 residues. The CDR3 DNA follows: TGTGCCAGCAGGAACCCCTCAGGGGTGGACACCGGGGAGCTGTTTTTT. The encoded protein is CASRNPSGVDTGELFF.